This T cell receptor beta chain was documented in a study of CD4+ T cells in melanoma. Germline assignment: CDR1 SGHVS and CDR2 FNYEAQ. Trimming took off 3 bases at V and 0 bases at J, with 10 bases between the two ends. The CDR3 covers 15 residues. A remark on this clone: Its antigen is not identified.

Study-wide points: Neoantigen-specific CD4+ T cells in melanoma reportedly had diverse differentiation states. CD8+ T cell, macrophage and B cell function reportedly correlated with neoantigen-specific CD4+ T cells.

Using immunoSEQ multiplex PCR, the repertoire was profiled, and TCRdb retains in-frame clones only, with some absent. Among about 50,000 clones listed, roughly 89% were seen once. The receptor's source is a human donor with melanoma. Material: peripheral blood. V gene TRBV7-6 combines with J gene TRBJ2-3; either TRBD1 or TRBD2 may supply D (5 bases each). The CDR3 region has the DNA TGTGCCAGCAGCTTCGAGGGGACGAGCACAGATACGCAGTATTTT. It translates to CASSFEGTSTDTQYF.